This T cell receptor (beta chain) was recorded in a study of T-cell reconstitution after alpha-beta-depleted transplantation in children. Study results and limitations: There were some patients whose high TCRbeta diversity at day 60 came from surviving recipient T cells and thymic progenitors. Expanded graft clones numbering several hundred reportedly gave rise to alpha-beta T cells about two months after transplant. T cells produced anew were the main source of T-cell counts and diversity one year after transplant.

At least ten counts were recorded for this clonotype. The antigen is unknown. The TCRbeta library incorporated unique molecular identifiers. TCRdb processed the PCR reads anew with MiXCR; each CDR3 protein has one entry. The table lists 500,000 to 650,000 distinct CDR3 sequences, about an eighth of them singletons, with 12% to 15% in the top ten. With 7 bases clipped from V and 7 bases from J, the junction kept 10 bases outside the gene matches. This CDR3 spans 15 amino acids. The source is a female patient aged 2 to 10 who had a stem cell transplant for aplastic anemia, so the T cells may come from the graft donor. This specimen consisted of PBMCs, mostly from graft donor cells, obtained 180 days after TCRalphabeta/CD19-depleted stem cell transplant. This rearrangement joins TRBV12-3 or TRBV12-4 to TRBJ1-5, with 10 bases aligning to TRBD1. The CDR3 here is CASTNLGQGTQPQHF. The CDR3 DNA reads as TGTGCCAGCACCAACTTGGGACAGGGGACCCAGCCCCAGCATTTT.